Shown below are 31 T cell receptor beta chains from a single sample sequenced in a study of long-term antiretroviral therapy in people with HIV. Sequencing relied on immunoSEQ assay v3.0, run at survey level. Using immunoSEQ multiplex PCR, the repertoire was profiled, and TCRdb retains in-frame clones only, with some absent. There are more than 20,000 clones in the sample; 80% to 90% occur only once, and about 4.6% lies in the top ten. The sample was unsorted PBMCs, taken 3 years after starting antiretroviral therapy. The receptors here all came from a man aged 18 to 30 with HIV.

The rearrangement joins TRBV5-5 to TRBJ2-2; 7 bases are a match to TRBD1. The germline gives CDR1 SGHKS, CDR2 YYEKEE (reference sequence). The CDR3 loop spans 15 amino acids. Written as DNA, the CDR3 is TGTGGGAGGCGACAGGGAGTGACGGACACCGGGGAGCTGTTTTTT. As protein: CGRRQGVTDTGELFF.

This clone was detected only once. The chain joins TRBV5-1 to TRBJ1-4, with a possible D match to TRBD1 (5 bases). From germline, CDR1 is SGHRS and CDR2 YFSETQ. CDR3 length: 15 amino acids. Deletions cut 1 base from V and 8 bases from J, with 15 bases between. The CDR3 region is CASSLSGGTEEKLFF. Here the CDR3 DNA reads TGCGCCAGCAGCTTGTCTGGGGGAACGGAAGAAAAACTGTTTTTT.

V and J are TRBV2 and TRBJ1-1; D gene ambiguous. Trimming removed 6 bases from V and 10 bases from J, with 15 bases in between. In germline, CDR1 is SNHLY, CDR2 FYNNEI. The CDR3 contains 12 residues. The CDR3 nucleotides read TGTGCCAGCAGGGAGGGAACGAGGAGAGCTTTCTTT. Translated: CASREGTRRAFF.

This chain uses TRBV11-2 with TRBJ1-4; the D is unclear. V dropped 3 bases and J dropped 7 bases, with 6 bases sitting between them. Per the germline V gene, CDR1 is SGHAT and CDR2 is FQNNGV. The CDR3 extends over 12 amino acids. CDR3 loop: CASSLRAEKLFF. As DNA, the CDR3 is TGTGCCAGCAGCTTGAGGGCTGAAAAACTGTTTTTT.

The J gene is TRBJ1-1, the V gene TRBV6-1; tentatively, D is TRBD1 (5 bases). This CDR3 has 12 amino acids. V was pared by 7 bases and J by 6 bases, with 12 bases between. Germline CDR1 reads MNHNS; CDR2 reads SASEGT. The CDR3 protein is CASNVGDAEAFF. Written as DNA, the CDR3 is TGTGCCAGCAACGTAGGGGACGCTGAAGCTTTCTTT.

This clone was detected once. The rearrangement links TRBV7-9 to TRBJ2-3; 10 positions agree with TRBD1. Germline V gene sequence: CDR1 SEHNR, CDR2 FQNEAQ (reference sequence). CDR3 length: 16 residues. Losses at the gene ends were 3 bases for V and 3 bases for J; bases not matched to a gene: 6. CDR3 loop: CASSFGDRGGTDTQYF. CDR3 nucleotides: TGTGCCAGCAGCTTCGGGGACAGGGGAGGGACAGATACGCAGTATTTT.

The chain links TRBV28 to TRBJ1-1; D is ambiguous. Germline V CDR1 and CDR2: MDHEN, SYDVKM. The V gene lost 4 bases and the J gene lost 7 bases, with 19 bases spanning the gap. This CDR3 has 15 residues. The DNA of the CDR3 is TGTGCCAGCAGTTACTCCCTTAGATCACGAATTGAAGCTTTCTTT. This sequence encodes CASSYSLRSRIEAFF. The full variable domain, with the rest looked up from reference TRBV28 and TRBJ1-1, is DVKVTQSSRYLVKRTGEKVFLECVQDMDHENMFWYRQDPGLGLRLIYFSYDVKMKEKGDIPEGYSVSREKKERFSLILESASTNQTSMYLCASSYSLRSRIEAFFGQGTRLTVV.

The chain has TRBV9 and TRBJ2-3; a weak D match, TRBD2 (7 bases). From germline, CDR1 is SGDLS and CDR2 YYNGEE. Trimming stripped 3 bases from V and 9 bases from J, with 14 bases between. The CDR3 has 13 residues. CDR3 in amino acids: CASSGGGGGTQYF. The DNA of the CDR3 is TGTGCCAGCAGCGGAGGGGGGGGAGGGACGCAGTATTTT.

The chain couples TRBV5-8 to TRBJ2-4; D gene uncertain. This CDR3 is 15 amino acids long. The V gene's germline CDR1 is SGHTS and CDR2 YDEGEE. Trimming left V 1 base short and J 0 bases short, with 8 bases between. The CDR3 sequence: CASSLFGVAKNIQYF. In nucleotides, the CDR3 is TGTGCCAGCAGCTTGTTTGGGGTAGCCAAAAACATTCAGTACTTC.

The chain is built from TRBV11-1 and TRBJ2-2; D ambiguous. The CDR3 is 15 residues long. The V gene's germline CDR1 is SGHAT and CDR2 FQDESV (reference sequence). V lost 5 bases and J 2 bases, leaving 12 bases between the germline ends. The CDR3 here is CASSNSDLNTGELFF. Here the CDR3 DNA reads TGTGCCAGCAGCAACTCAGACCTAAACACCGGGGAGCTGTTTTTT.

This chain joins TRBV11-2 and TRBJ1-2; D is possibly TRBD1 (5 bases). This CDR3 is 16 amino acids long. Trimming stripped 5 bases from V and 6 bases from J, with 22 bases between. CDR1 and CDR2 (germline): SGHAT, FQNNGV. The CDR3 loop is CASSRGREMADHGYTF. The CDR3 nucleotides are TGTGCCAGCAGCCGGGGACGGGAGATGGCGGACCATGGCTACACCTTC. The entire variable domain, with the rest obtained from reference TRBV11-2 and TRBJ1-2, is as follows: EAGVAQSPRYKIIEKRQSVAFWCNPISGHATLYWYQQILGQGPKLLIQFQNNGVVDDSQLPKDRFSAERLKGVDSTLKIQPAKLEDSAVYLCASSRGREMADHGYTFGSGTRLTVV.

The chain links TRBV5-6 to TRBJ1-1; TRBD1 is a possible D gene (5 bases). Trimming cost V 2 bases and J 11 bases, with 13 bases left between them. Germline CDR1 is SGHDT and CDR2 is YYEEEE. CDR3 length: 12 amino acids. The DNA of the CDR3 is TGTGCCAGCAGCTTCTCTGGGGCACCGGCTTTCTTT. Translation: CASSFSGAPAFF. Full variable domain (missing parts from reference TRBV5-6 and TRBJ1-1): DAGVTQSPTHLIKTRGQQVTLRCSPKSGHDTVSWYQQALGQGPQFIFQYYEEEERQRGNFPDRFSGHQFPNYSSELNVNALLLGDSALYLCASSFSGAPAFFGQGTRLTVV.

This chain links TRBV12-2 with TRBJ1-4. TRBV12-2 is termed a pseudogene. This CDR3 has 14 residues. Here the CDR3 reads CASRLAIPVEKLFF. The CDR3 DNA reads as TGTGCAAGTCGCTTAGCGATCCCCGTTGAAAAACTGTTTTTT.

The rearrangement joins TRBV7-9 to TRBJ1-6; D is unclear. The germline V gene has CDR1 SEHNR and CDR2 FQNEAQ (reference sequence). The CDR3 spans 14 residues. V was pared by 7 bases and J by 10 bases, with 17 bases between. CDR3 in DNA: TGTGCCAGCACCCGCGATACCCAGGAATCACCCCTCCACTTT. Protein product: CASTRDTQESPLHF.

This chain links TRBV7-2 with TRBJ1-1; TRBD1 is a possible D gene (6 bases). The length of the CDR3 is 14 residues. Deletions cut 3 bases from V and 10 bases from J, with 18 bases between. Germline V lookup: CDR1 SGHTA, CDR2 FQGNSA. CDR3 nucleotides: TGTGCCAGCAGCTTCAGCCGGGATGAGGGGGTAGCTTTCTTT. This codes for CASSFSRDEGVAFF.

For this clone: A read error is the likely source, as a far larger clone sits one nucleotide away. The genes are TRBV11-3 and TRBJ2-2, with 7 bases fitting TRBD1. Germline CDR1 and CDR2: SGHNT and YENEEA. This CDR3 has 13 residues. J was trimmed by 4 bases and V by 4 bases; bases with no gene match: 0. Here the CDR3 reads CASSYRGTGELFF. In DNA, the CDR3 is TGTGCCAGCAGCTACAGGGGCACCGGGGAGCTGTTTTTT.

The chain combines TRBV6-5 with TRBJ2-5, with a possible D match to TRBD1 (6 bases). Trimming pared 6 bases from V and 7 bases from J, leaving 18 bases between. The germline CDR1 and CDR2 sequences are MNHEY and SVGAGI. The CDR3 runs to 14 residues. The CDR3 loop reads CASRETGKPWTQYF. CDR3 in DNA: TGTGCCAGCAGAGAAACAGGGAAGCCTTGGACCCAGTACTTC.

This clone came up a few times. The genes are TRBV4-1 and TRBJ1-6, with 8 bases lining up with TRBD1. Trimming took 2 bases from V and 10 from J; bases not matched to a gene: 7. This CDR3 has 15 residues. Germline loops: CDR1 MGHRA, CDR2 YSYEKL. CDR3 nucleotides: TGCGCCAGCAGCCAATTACAGGGGGTAGGATCACCCCTCCACTTT. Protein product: CASSQLQGVGSPLHF.

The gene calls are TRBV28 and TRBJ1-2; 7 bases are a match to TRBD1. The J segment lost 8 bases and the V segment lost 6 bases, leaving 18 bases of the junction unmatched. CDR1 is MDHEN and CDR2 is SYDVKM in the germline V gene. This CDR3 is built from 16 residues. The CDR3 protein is CASRRGQDGLGEGYTF. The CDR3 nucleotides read TGTGCCAGCAGGAGAGGACAGGACGGGCTTGGGGAAGGCTACACCTTC.

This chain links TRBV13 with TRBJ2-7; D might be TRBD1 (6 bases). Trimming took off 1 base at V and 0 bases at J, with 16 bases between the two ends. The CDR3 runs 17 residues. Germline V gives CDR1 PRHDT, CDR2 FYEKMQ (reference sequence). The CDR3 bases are TGTGCCAGCAGCTTAGCCCTCGGAAGGACAGACTCCTACGAGCAGTACTTC. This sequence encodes CASSLALGRTDSYEQYF.

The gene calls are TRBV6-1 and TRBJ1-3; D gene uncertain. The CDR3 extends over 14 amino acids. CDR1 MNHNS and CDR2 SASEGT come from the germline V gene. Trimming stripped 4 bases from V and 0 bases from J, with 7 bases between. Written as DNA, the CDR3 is TGTGCCAGCAGTGTCCTGAGCTCTGGAAACACCATATATTTT. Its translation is CASSVLSSGNTIYF.

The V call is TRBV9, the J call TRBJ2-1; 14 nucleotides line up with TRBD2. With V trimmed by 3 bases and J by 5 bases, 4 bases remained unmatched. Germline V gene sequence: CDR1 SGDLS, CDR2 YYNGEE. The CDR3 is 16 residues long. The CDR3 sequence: CASSARLAGGHNEQFF. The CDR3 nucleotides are TGTGCCAGCAGCGCCCGACTAGCGGGGGGGCACAATGAGCAGTTCTTC. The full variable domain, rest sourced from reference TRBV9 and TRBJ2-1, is DSGVTQTPKHLITATGQRVTLRCSPRSGDLSVYWYQQSLDQGLQFLIQYYNGEERAKGNILERFSAQQFPDLHSELNLSSLELGDSALYFCASSARLAGGHNEQFFGPGTRLTVL.

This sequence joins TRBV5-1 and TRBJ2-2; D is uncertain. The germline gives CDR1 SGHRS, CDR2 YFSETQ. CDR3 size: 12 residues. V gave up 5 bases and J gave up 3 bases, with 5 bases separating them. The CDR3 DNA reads TGCGCCAGCAGGTGGGACACCGGGGAGCTGTTTTTT. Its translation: CASRWDTGELFF.

In DNA, the CDR3 is TGTGCCAGCCTTCGGGGGACAGTTCACACCGGGGAGCTGTTTTTT. Protein: CASLRGTVHTGELFF. The rearrangement links TRBV7-8 to TRBJ2-2; possible D gene TRBD1, 7 bases. V was cut by 8 bases and J by 3 bases, with 16 bases left in between. There are 15 residues in the CDR3. Germline lookup yields CDR1 SGHVS and CDR2 FQNEAQ.

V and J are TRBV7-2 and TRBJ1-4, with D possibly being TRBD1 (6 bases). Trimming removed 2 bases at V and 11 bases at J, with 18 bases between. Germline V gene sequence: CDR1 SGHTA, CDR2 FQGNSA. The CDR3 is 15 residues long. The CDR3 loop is CASSLMGQGGEKLFF. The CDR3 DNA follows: TGTGCCAGCAGCTTAATGGGACAAGGGGGGGAGAAACTGTTTTTT.

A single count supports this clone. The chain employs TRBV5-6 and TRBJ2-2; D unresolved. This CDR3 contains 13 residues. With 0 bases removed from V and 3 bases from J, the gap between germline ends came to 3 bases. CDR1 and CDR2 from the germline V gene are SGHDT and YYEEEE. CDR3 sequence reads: CASSLGYTGELFF. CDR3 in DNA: TGTGCCAGCAGCTTGGGTTACACCGGGGAGCTGTTTTTT.

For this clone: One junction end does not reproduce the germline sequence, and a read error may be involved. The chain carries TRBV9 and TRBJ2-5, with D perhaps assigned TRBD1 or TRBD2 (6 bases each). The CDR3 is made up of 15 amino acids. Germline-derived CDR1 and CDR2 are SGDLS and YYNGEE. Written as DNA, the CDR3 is TGTGCCAGCACCGTATCCGGGGGCGCGGGAGAGACCCAGTACTTC. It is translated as CASTVSGGAGETQYF.

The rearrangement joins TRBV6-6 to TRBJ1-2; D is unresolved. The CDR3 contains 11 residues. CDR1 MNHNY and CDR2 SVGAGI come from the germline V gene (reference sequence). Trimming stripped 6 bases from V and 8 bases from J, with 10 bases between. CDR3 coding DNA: TGTGCCAGCAGGACGACTGGGGGCTACACCTTC. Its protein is CASRTTGGYTF.

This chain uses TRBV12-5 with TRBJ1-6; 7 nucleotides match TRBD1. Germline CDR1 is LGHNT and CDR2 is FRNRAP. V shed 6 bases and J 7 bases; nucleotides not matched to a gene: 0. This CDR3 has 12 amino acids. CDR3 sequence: CASGTGNSPLHF. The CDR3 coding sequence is TGTGCTAGTGGGACAGGGAATTCACCCCTCCACTTT. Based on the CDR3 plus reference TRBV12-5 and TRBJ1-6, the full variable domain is DARVTQTPRHKVTEMGQEVTMRCQPILGHNTVFWYRQTMMQGLELLAYFRNRAPLDDSGMPKDRFSAEMPDATLATLKIQPSEPRDSAVYFCASGTGNSPLHFGNGTRLTVT.

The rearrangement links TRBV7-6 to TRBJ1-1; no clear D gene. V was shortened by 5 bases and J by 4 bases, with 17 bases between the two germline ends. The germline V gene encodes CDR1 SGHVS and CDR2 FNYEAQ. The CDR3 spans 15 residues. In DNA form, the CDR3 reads TGTGCCAGCAGCCCCCTGCCCGAGGTAGGCACTGAAGCTTTCTTT. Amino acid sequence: CASSPLPEVGTEAFF. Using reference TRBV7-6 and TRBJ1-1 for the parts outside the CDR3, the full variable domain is GAGVSQSPRYKVTKRGQDVALRCDPISGHVSLYWYRQALGQGPEFLTYFNYEAQQDKSGLPNDRFSAERPEGSISTLTIQRTEQRDSAMYRCASSPLPEVGTEAFFGQGTRLTVV.

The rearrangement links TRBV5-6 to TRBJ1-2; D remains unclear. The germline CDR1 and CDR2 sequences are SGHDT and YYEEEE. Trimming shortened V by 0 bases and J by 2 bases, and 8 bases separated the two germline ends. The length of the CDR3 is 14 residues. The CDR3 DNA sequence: TGTGCCAGCAGCTTGGCCGGCCAGAACTATGGCTACACCTTC. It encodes CASSLAGQNYGYTF. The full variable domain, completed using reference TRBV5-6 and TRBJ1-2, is DAGVTQSPTHLIKTRGQQVTLRCSPKSGHDTVSWYQQALGQGPQFIFQYYEEEERQRGNFPDRFSGHQFPNYSSELNVNALLLGDSALYLCASSLAGQNYGYTFGSGTRLTVV.